These T cell receptor beta chains were read from a single sample in a study of blood T cell repertoires in COVID-19. Repertoires were generated with immunoSEQ multiplex PCR, while TCRdb's copy carries only in-frame clones and drops some. The sample records about 160,000 clones, approximately 77% being singletons. The sequenced sample was PBMCs or T cells enriched from blood (not recorded which). All receptors derive from a man in his 60s who had recovered from COVID-19. The CDR3 runs from the conserved cysteine through the conserved F or W. A D gene is named only where the DNA matches it firmly. Not every row has a clone size; where given, it reads once, few, many or a size class.

>TRBV28|-|-|TRBJ2-3
TGTGCCAGCAGTTTAGCGGGGAGAGGCACAGATACGCAGTATTTT
CASSLAGRGTDTQYF
>TRBV28|-|-|TRBJ2-1
TGTGCCAGCAGTTTTTCGGACCTAGCGCAGTTCTTC
CASSFSDLAQFF
>TRBV9|-|-|TRBJ2-3
TGTGCCAGCAGCCCCCGGCCAGGCGGGGATACGCAGTATTTT
CASSPRPGGDTQYF
>TRBV4-1|TRBD1|-|TRBJ1-5
TGCGCCAGCAGCCCCGGACAGGGCGCCCTTGGCAATCAGCCCCAGCATTTT
CASSPGQGALGNQPQHF
>TRBV19|TRBD2|-|TRBJ2-2
TGTGCCAGTAGTTTACCGGGACTAGCGGGAGGAGGCACCGGGGAGCTGTTTTTT
CASSLPGLAGGGTGELFF
>TRBV5-1|-|-|TRBJ2-2
TGCGCCAGCAGCTTGGACCCGGGACAAAACACCGGGGAGCTGTTTTTT
CASSLDPGQNTGELFF
>TRBV10-3|-|-|TRBJ1-2
TGTGCCATCAGCCCTACAGTAAATAAGGCTAACTATGGCTACACCTTC
CAISPTVNKANYGYTF
>TRBV5-4|-|-|TRBJ1-5
TGTGCCAGCAGCTATCAAAATCAGCCCCAGCATTTT
CASSYQNQPQHF
>TRBV5-4|-|few|TRBJ2-2
TGTGCCAGCAGCCGGGAGACCGGGAACACCGGGGAGCTGTTTTTT
CASSRETGNTGELFF
>TRBV6-5|TRBD2|-|TRBJ2-6
TGTGCCAGCAGTCTTCAACTAGCGGGGGCCAACGTCCTGACTTTC
CASSLQLAGANVLTF
>TRBV13|TRBD1|-|TRBJ2-5
TGTGCCAGCAGGCGACCGGGACAGGGACAAGAGACCCAGTACTTC
CASRRPGQGQETQYF
>TRBV3-1/TRBV3-2|-|once|TRBJ1-6
TGTGCCAGCAGTATCAGAAGTGCCAATTCACCCCTCCACTTT
CASSIRSANSPLHF
>TRBV28|TRBD1|-|TRBJ2-2
TGTGCCAGCAGTACCACAGGGGGCGCATATTCTAACACCGGGGAGCTGTTTTTT
CASSTTGGAYSNTGELFF
>TRBV9|TRBD2|-|TRBJ2-1
TGTGCCAGCAGCCTAAGCGGGGGAGGTTACAATGAGCAGTTCTTC
CASSLSGGGYNEQFF
>TRBV24-1|TRBD1|-|TRBJ2-3
TGTGCCACCAGTGAAGGTGGACAGGGGCTCACAGATACGCAGTATTTT
CATSEGGQGLTDTQYF
>TRBV3-1/TRBV3-2|TRBD1|-|TRBJ1-4
TGTGCCAGCAGAAATGGACAGGCGGAAAAACTGTTTTTT
CASRNGQAEKLFF
>TRBV5-5|TRBD1|few|TRBJ1-1
TGTGCCAGCAGCTTGGAGGGACAGAGCTACACTGAAGCTTTCTTT
CASSLEGQSYTEAFF
>TRBV12-2|-|-|TRBJ2-7
TGTGCAAGTCGCTTAATAGACATAAGCTCCTACGAGCAGTACTTC
CASRLIDISSYEQYF
>TRBV30|TRBD1|-|TRBJ1-1
TGTGCCTGGAGTAGGGGACAGAAGAACACTGAAGCTTTCTTT
CAWSRGQKNTEAFF
>TRBV7-2|-|-|TRBJ1-6
TGTGCCAGCAGCTTAGAGGTCAGGGGAAATTCACCCCTCCACTTT
CASSLEVRGNSPLHF
>TRBV7-8|-|-|TRBJ2-3
TGTGCCAGCAGCCGGACCGGGACACCCACAGATACGCAGTATTTT
CASSRTGTPTDTQYF
>TRBV6-1|TRBD1|many|TRBJ1-5
TGTGCCAGCAGTGAAGGGTGGGACAGGGGGAATCAGCCCCAGCATTTT
CASSEGWDRGNQPQHF
>TRBV12-5|-|few|TRBJ1-5
TGTGCTAGTGGTTTGAACAGTCTAATACAGCCCCAGCATTTT
CASGLNSLIQPQHF
>TRBV2|TRBD1|-|TRBJ1-2
TGTGCCAGCAGCGCCCGACAGGGACCTAACTATGGCTACACCTTC
CASSARQGPNYGYTF
>TRBV6-5|-|-|TRBJ1-5
TGTGCCAGTGACACGACCCCCAATCAGCCCCAGCATTTT
CASDTTPNQPQHF
>TRBV9|TRBD1|medium-sized|TRBJ2-2
TGTGCCAGCAGCGTAGAGGGGGCCACCGGGGAGCTGTTTTTT
CASSVEGATGELFF
>TRBV15|-|few|TRBJ1-5
TGTGCCACCAGCAGACACCAGGCGGGGGCCGCCCATTATAGCAATCAGCCCCAGCATTTT
CATSRHQAGAAHYSNQPQHF
>TRBV15|-|-|TRBJ1-1
TGTGCCACCAGCAGAGTGGAGGGGTCGGCTTTCTTT
CATSRVEGSAFF
>TRBV7-2|TRBD2|few|TRBJ2-3
TGTGCCAGCAGCCTAACTAGCGGGGGGCGGGATACGCAGTATTTT
CASSLTSGGRDTQYF
>TRBV28|TRBD1|-|TRBJ1-1
TGTGCCAGCACCATCCCAGGGGGCTGGACTGAAGCTTTCTTT
CASTIPGGWTEAFF
>TRBV4-2|-|-|TRBJ1-1
TGTGCCAGCAGCCAAGGTACACTAGTGAACACTGAAGCTTTCTTT
CASSQGTLVNTEAFF
>TRBV7-2|TRBD2|-|TRBJ2-7
TGTGCCAGCAGCTTAGGACTAGCGGGGGCCTACGAGCAGTACTTC
CASSLGLAGAYEQYF
>TRBV7-8|-|once|TRBJ1-1
TGTGCCAGCAGCTTAGGACAGCAGAACACTGAAGCTTTCTTT
CASSLGQQNTEAFF
>TRBV19|TRBD2|-|TRBJ2-3
TGTGCCAGTAGTATTTTTAGCGGGACTGCAGATACGCAGTATTTT
CASSIFSGTADTQYF
>TRBV3-1/TRBV3-2|TRBD1|-|TRBJ1-3
TGTGCCAGCAGCCAAGACAGGCAGGGGGGAGGAAACACCATATATTTT
CASSQDRQGGGNTIYF
>TRBV5-1|-|-|TRBJ2-3
TGCGCCAGCAGCTTGGATTCTACTAGCACAGATACGCAGTATTTT
CASSLDSTSTDTQYF
>TRBV19|-|-|TRBJ1-2
TGTGCCAGTAGTATAGACGGTGTCGGGTACTATGGCTACACCTTC
CASSIDGVGYYGYTF
>TRBV6-5|TRBD1|-|TRBJ2-3
TGTGCCAGCAGTTATTCAGGGGGCGAGGGAGATACGCAGTATTTT
CASSYSGGEGDTQYF
>TRBV3-1/TRBV3-2|TRBD1|-|TRBJ2-3
TGTGCCAGCAGCCAAGTTGGGACAGGGGGCGGAGATACGCAGTATTTT
CASSQVGTGGGDTQYF
>TRBV23-1|-|-|TRBJ2-1
TGCGCCAGCAGTCAATCTTCTACCGCAATATGCGAGCAGTTCTTC
CASSQSSTAICEQFF
>TRBV2|-|-|TRBJ2-3
TGTGCCAGCAGACACCCCTTCGAACCCCCAGATACGCAGTATTTT
CASRHPFEPPDTQYF
>TRBV12-5|-|-|TRBJ1-2
TGTGCTAGTGGCCCCCGAGGGCGGCGAGGTGGCTACACCTTC
CASGPRGRRGGYTF